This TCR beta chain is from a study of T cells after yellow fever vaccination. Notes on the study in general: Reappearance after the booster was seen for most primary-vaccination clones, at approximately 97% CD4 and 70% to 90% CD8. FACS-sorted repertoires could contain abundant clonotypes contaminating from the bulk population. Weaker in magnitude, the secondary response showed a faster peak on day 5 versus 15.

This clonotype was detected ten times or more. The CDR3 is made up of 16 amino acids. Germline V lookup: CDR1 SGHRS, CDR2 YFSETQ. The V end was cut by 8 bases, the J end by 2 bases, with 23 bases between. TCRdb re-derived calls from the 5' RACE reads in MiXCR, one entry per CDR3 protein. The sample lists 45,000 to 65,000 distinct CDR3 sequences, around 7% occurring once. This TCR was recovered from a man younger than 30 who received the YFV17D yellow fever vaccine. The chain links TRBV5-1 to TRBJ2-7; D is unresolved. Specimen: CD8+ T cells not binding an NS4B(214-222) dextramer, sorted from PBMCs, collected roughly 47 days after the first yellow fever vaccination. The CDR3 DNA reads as TGCGCCAGTCGAGCCCCCCACCAGACAAGTCCCTACGAGCAGTACTTC. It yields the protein CASRAPHQTSPYEQYF.